This T cell receptor beta chain was obtained from a study of OX40 agonist ivuxolimab in advanced cancers. Study-level information: Those enrolled were 82.7% male, with a mean age of about 60 years and ages from roughly 20 to 85. Having had anti-PD-1, anti-PD-L1 or anti-CTLA-4 therapy before was allowed, and approximately 40% had some.

CDR1 is SEHNR and CDR2 is FQNEAQ in the germline V gene (reference sequence). This CDR3 contains 15 residues. Trimming removed 5 bases at V and 2 bases at J, with 16 bases between. TCRdb's copy holds only in-frame clones and misses some; the assay was immunoSEQ multiplex PCR. The data show about 33,000 clones, about 81% seen once. This clonotype was obtained from an adult with an advanced solid tumor such as melanoma, head and neck, liver or kidney cancer. The chain combines TRBV7-9 with TRBJ2-7; D is possibly TRBD1 (8 bases). This specimen was CD4+ or CD8+ T cells sorted from blood, taken in a trial of the OX40 agonist ivuxolimab. The DNA of the CDR3 is TGTGCCAGCAGCCCCACAGGGGGGGACCCCTACGAGCAGTACTTC. Translated: CASSPTGGDPYEQYF.